Each of the 29 T cell receptor beta chains below was sequenced from the same sample in a study of identical twins. TCRdb re-called the 5' RACE reads with MiXCR, one entry per CDR3 protein. In the table there are approximately 300,000 distinct CDR3 sequences, just under 9.5% of which are singletons. The data were also submitted as part of a second study, on yellow fever vaccine responses in identical twins.

What was sequenced was CD8+ T cells sorted from blood. These receptors were taken from a woman aged 18 to 35 in good health.

The chain recombines TRBV7-8 with TRBJ2-3; possible D gene TRBD1, 6 bases. CDR3 length equals 13 residues. Germline V gives CDR1 SGHVS, CDR2 FQNEAQ. Trimming took 4 bases from V and 5 from J, leaving 10 bases between them. The CDR3 here is CASSSSGVDTQYF. Here the CDR3 DNA reads TGTGCCAGCAGCTCCTCAGGGGTAGATACGCAGTATTTT.

V gene TRBV20-1 combines with J gene TRBJ2-1; 7 bases fit TRBD2. The junction had 8 bases not matched to a gene; V was cut back by 0 bases and J by 3 bases. The CDR3 sequence is 16 residues long. Germline assignment: CDR1 DFQATT and CDR2 SNEGSKA (reference sequence). The CDR3 bases are TGCAGTGCTAGAGATAGGGCGAGCGGGAACTACAATGAGCAGTTCTTC. Translated, it gives CSARDRASGNYNEQFF.

This clonotype was seen only a few times. The chain joins TRBV15 to TRBJ2-6; TRBD1 matches at 10 bases. V lost 4 bases to trimming and J lost 2 bases; unmatched junction nucleotides: 8. CDR3 length: 18 amino acids. Germline assignment: CDR1 LNHNV and CDR2 YYDKDF (reference sequence). The CDR3 DNA reads TGTGCCACCAGCATCCGAGACAGGGGGCTCACTGGGGCCAACGTCCTGACTTTC. This gives the protein CATSIRDRGLTGANVLTF.

The chain couples TRBV4-3 to TRBJ2-7; 7 bases agree with TRBD2. Trimming removed 4 bases from V and 2 bases from J; junction bases left unmatched: 8. Germline V gives CDR1 LGHNA, CDR2 YSLEER. The CDR3 sequence is 15 residues long. CDR3 protein: CASSPRAGEPYEQYF. The CDR3 DNA reads TGCGCCAGCAGCCCTAGGGCGGGAGAGCCCTACGAGCAGTACTTC.

This clonotype has ten or more counts. Here the CDR3 DNA reads TGTGCCAGCAGTTTCTGGGGACGGGTTGGAGAGACCCAGTACTTC. Translation gives CASSFWGRVGETQYF. The V call is TRBV27, the J call TRBJ2-5; D is tentatively TRBD1 or TRBD2 (5 bases each). Germline V gene sequence: CDR1 MNHEY, CDR2 SMNVEV (reference sequence). The CDR3 consists of 15 residues. The ends were cut back, 3 bases at V and 4 bases at J, with 15 bases in the middle.

This chain links TRBV19 with TRBJ2-5, with no clear D. V shed 3 bases and J shed 3 bases, with 11 bases lying between them. CDR1 is LNHDA and CDR2 is SQIVND in the germline V gene (reference sequence). The CDR3 has 14 amino acids. In DNA, the CDR3 is TGTGCCAGTAGTATCGGCAGCAACGAAGAGACCCAGTACTTC. This translates into CASSIGSNEETQYF. Full variable domain (missing parts from reference TRBV19 and TRBJ2-5): DGGITQSPKYLFRKEGQNVTLSCEQNLNHDAMYWYRQDPGQGLRLIYYSQIVNDFQKGDIAEGYSVSREKKESFPLTVTSAQKNPTAFYLCASSIGSNEETQYFGPGTRLLVL.

This chain uses TRBV25-1 with TRBJ2-7; no firm D call. The germline CDR1 and CDR2 sequences are MGHDK and SYGVNS. Trimming left V 4 bases short and J 7 bases short, with 5 bases between. The CDR3 consists of 10 residues. The CDR3 spells CASSAREQYF. The CDR3 region has the DNA TGTGCCAGCAGTGCGAGGGAGCAGTACTTC.

This clonotype occurred many times. The V and J genes are TRBV29-1 and TRBJ2-7; either TRBD1 or TRBD2 may fit D (5 bases each). This CDR3 has 12 amino acids. V was shortened by 7 bases and J by 1 base, with 11 bases between the two germline ends. Germline CDR1 reads SQVTM; CDR2 reads ANQGSEA. CDR3 residues: CSGRDGSYEQYF. Written as DNA, the CDR3 is TGCAGCGGCCGGGACGGGTCCTACGAGCAGTACTTC.

This clonotype was counted only a few times. The CDR3 is CSVTSPRDPDTQYF. The CDR3 region has the DNA TGCAGTGTCACTTCTCCCAGGGACCCAGATACGCAGTATTTT. V gene TRBV20-1 combines with J gene TRBJ2-3, with D possibly called TRBD1 or TRBD2 (5 bases each). Trimming removed 7 bases from V and 4 bases from J, with 18 bases in between. Germline loops: CDR1 DFQATT, CDR2 SNEGSKA (reference sequence). This CDR3 comprises 14 residues.

The rearrangement uses TRBV6-2 or TRBV6-3 and TRBJ2-3, with 9 bases matching TRBD2. V dropped 3 bases and J dropped 3; count of bases not matched to a gene: 7. The CDR3 has 16 residues. The V gene's germline CDR1 is MNHEY and CDR2 SVGEGT. The CDR3 sequence is CASSYEVAGATDTQYF. CDR3 nucleotide sequence: TGTGCCAGCAGTTATGAGGTAGCGGGAGCGACAGATACGCAGTATTTT.

This clonotype was counted a few times. The chain links TRBV3-1 to TRBJ2-5; 8 positions match TRBD2. The CDR3 contains 13 residues. The V gene's germline CDR1 is LGHDT and CDR2 YNNKEL (reference sequence). Trimming removed 0 bases from V and 9 bases from J; junction bases left unmatched: 3. CDR3 sequence reads: CASSQDSGTPQYF. The CDR3 DNA is TGTGCCAGCAGCCAAGATAGCGGGACCCCCCAGTACTTC.

DNA for the CDR3: TGTGCCAGCAGCTTAGATAGGGTCGTACAAGAGACCCAGTACTTC. It is translated as CASSLDRVVQETQYF. This chain links TRBV7-9 with TRBJ2-5, with D uncertain. CDR3 length: 15 amino acids. The V and J ends lost 1 base and 2 bases respectively, with 11 bases between them. Germline V CDR1 and CDR2: SEHNR, FQNEAQ (reference sequence).

This rearrangement joins TRBV20-1 to TRBJ2-5, with TRBD2 matching 10 bases. Germline values: CDR1 DFQATT, CDR2 SNEGSKA (reference sequence). The CDR3 loop spans 18 amino acids. The V segment lost 3 bases and the J segment 0 bases; nucleotides outside the gene matches: 13. The CDR3 spells CSARSSGGRGPHQETQYF. The CDR3 nucleotides are TGCAGTGCTAGGAGTAGCGGGGGGCGCGGCCCCCACCAAGAGACCCAGTACTTC.

The V call is TRBV3-1, the J call TRBJ2-6, with D unclear. In germline, CDR1 is LGHDT, CDR2 YNNKEL (reference sequence). CDR3 length: 17 amino acids. Trimming stripped 3 bases from V and 2 bases from J, with 14 bases between. CDR3 region: CASSQPVPWAGANVLTF. The CDR3 DNA sequence: TGTGCCAGCAGCCAGCCGGTCCCTTGGGCTGGGGCCAACGTCCTGACTTTC.

The CDR3 reads CSANPLWPSYEQYF. CDR3 nucleotide sequence: TGCAGTGCTAATCCGTTGTGGCCGTCCTACGAGCAGTACTTC. The chain employs TRBV20-1 and TRBJ2-7; D not resolved. Trimming stripped 4 bases from V and 1 base from J, with 14 bases between. Germline CDR1 reads DFQATT; CDR2 reads SNEGSKA (reference sequence). This CDR3 has 14 amino acids.

The chain joins TRBV12-3 or TRBV12-4 to TRBJ2-7, with D possibly matching TRBD1 (5 bases). V lost 7 bases, J lost 4 bases, and 17 bases lay in between. CDR3 length: 14 residues. The CDR3 coding sequence is TGTGCCAGCACTATGGGTGACAGCGCTTACGAGCAGTACTTC. Translation: CASTMGDSAYEQYF.

This clonotype showed up just a few times. This chain's CDR3 is CASSLGPLTSGSPPGYEQYF. The DNA for the CDR3 is TGTGCCAGCAGCTTAGGCCCGTTGACTAGCGGGAGTCCACCTGGCTACGAGCAGTACTTC. The chain employs TRBV11-2 and TRBJ2-7; 12 bases map to TRBD2. The CDR3 has 20 amino acids. Trimming removed 1 base from V and 3 bases from J; junction bases left unmatched: 16. The germline V gene encodes CDR1 SGHAT and CDR2 FQNNGV.

This clonotype occurred many times. V and J are TRBV11-2 and TRBJ2-1; D might be TRBD1 (5 bases). V was pared by 4 bases and J by 1 base, with 11 bases between. Germline V gene data show CDR1 as SGHAT and CDR2 as FQNNGV. This CDR3 contains 15 residues. DNA for the CDR3: TGTGCCAGCAGCTCGGGTGGGGCGTCCTACAATGAGCAGTTCTTC. Translated, it gives CASSSGGASYNEQFF.

This clonotype appeared many times. The rearrangement uses TRBV6-1 and TRBJ2-2; D could derive from TRBD1 or TRBD2 (5 bases each). This CDR3 is built from 18 residues. Germline values: CDR1 MNHNS, CDR2 SASEGT. V lost 8 bases to trimming and J lost 3 bases, with 25 bases between them. CDR3 loop: CASHATADTLGYTGELFF. CDR3 DNA: TGTGCCAGCCATGCAACAGCGGACACACTGGGGTACACCGGGGAGCTGTTTTTT.

This clonotype was counted at least ten times. The chain recombines TRBV4-3 with TRBJ1-2, with D possibly being TRBD1 (5 bases). Deletions cut 2 bases from V and 3 bases from J, with 13 bases between. CDR3 length: 15 amino acids. The V gene's germline CDR1 is LGHNA and CDR2 YSLEER. In DNA, the CDR3 is TGCGCCAGCAGCCAATCCAGGGATGGGTACTATGGCTACACCTTC. Protein: CASSQSRDGYYGYTF.

This clonotype was detected a few times. This CDR3 is CASSLFSASGTDTQYF. The CDR3 DNA sequence: TGTGCCAGCAGTTTATTCTCCGCTAGCGGCACAGATACGCAGTATTTT. The genes are TRBV27 and TRBJ2-3, with TRBD2 as a possible D gene (6 bases). Germline CDR1 is MNHEY and CDR2 is SMNVEV (reference sequence). Trimming removed 1 base from V and 1 base from J, with 12 bases in between. The CDR3 totals 16 residues.

This clonotype came up many times. This CDR3 reads CASSQGLLTDTQYF. DNA for the CDR3: TGTGCCAGCAGCCAGGGTTTGCTCACAGATACGCAGTATTTT. The chain uses TRBV3-1 and TRBJ2-3; D gene uncertain. CDR3 length: 14 residues. V lost 3 bases to trimming and J lost 2 bases, with 9 bases between them. The germline V gene has CDR1 LGHDT and CDR2 YNNKEL (reference sequence).

This clonotype was seen at least ten times. CDR3 nucleotide sequence: TGTGCAGCGGCGACGCGGGGTGGGGGGTACAATGAGCAGTTCTTC. Translating gives CAAATRGGGYNEQFF. The chain is built from TRBV6-2 or TRBV6-3 and TRBJ2-1; D is possibly TRBD2 (6 bases). CDR3 length equals 15 residues. The V gene's germline CDR1 is MNHEY and CDR2 SVGEGT.

This clonotype was observed many times. This chain links TRBV11-2 with TRBJ2-7; D perhaps matches TRBD2 (6 bases). CDR1 is SGHAT, CDR2 FQNNGV, per germline. Trimming removed 3 bases from V and 0 bases from J, with 12 bases in between. The CDR3 totals 15 residues. The CDR3 spells CASSFHGRLSYEQYF. The CDR3 DNA follows: TGTGCCAGCAGCTTCCACGGGAGACTCTCCTACGAGCAGTACTTC.

V and J are TRBV15 and TRBJ1-5, with 7 bases fitting TRBD1. Germline V CDR1 and CDR2: LNHNV, YYDKDF (reference sequence). There are 18 residues in the CDR3. Germline trimming cut 6 bases from V and 0 bases from J; bases unmatched to any gene: 14. The CDR3 sequence: CATSNPGTVGFSNQPQHF. In DNA, the CDR3 is TGTGCCACCAGTAATCCTGGGACAGTCGGATTTAGCAATCAGCCCCAGCATTTT.

CDR3 sequence reads: CASSLEADQPNNEQFF. DNA for the CDR3: TGTGCCAGCAGCTTAGAAGCGGACCAACCTAACAATGAGCAGTTCTTC. The J gene is TRBJ2-1, the V gene TRBV7-9; D might be TRBD2 (5 bases). Germline V CDR1 and CDR2: SEHNR, FQNEAQ (reference sequence). This CDR3 has 16 amino acids. V was pared by 1 base and J by 5 bases, with 15 bases between.

In this sample, this clonotype turned up a few times. The rearrangement links TRBV27 to TRBJ2-1; 8 nucleotides align to TRBD2. V shed 6 bases, J shed 0 bases, and the junction held 4 bases outside the gene matches. Per the germline V gene, CDR1 is MNHEY and CDR2 is SMNVEV (reference sequence). The CDR3 spans 15 residues. As DNA, the CDR3 is TGTGCCAGCAGAATAGCGGGGAGCTCCTACAATGAGCAGTTCTTC. The encoded protein is CASRIAGSSYNEQFF.

This clonotype has only a few counts. The chain uses TRBV29-1 and TRBJ2-7; D is undetermined. V dropped 4 bases and J dropped 2 bases, with 6 bases sitting between them. The V gene's germline CDR1 is SQVTM and CDR2 ANQGSEA. This CDR3 has 11 amino acids. As DNA, the CDR3 is TGCAGCGTTGTAATTACCTACGAGCAGTACTTC. This encodes CSVVITYEQYF.

To note about this clonotype: Given a much more abundant clone one base away, this may be a read error. The chain has TRBV10-3 and TRBJ2-7; no clear D gene. Germline lookup yields CDR1 ENHRY and CDR2 SYGVKD. This CDR3 has 14 amino acids. Trimming took off 2 bases at V and 1 base at J, with 9 bases between the two ends. Written as DNA, the CDR3 is TGTGCCATCAGTGAGGGGCCAGCTTCCTACGAGCAGTACTTC. Protein sequence: CAISEGPASYEQYF.